This T cell receptor (beta chain) was observed in a study of molecular identifiers for immune sequencing clone quantification. Naive CD8 libraries were made from about 20,000 to 1,000,000 sorted cells, and they used 10%, 30% or 50% RNA. Naive CD8 T cells, phenotype CD8+CD4-CCR7+CD45RA+, were sorted. Germline V gene sequence: CDR1 MNHEY, CDR2 SVGAGI. V was pared by 7 bases and J by 3 bases, with 15 bases between. CDR3 length equals 14 residues. Preparation of the bulk TCR libraries relied on previously described methods and listed TCR primers. TCRdb reanalysed the PCR reads using MiXCR and keeps one entry per CDR3 protein. The sample has around 460,000 distinct CDR3 sequences, approximately 25% seen once. This clonotype was observed at least ten times.

Sequences were obtained from naive CD8+ T cells from blood, with Jurkat cell RNA spiked in. Described subset: FACS-sorted CD8+CD4-CCR7+CD45RA+ naive T cells. The sequence was collected from a human donor in good health. Some libraries in this study had Jurkat cell RNA spiked in. This chain links TRBV6-5 with TRBJ1-1; TRBD1 might be the D (5 bases). CDR3 amino acids: CASNSLPGYTEAFF. The CDR3 DNA reads as TGTGCCAGCAATTCCCTACCAGGGTACACTGAAGCTTTCTTT.